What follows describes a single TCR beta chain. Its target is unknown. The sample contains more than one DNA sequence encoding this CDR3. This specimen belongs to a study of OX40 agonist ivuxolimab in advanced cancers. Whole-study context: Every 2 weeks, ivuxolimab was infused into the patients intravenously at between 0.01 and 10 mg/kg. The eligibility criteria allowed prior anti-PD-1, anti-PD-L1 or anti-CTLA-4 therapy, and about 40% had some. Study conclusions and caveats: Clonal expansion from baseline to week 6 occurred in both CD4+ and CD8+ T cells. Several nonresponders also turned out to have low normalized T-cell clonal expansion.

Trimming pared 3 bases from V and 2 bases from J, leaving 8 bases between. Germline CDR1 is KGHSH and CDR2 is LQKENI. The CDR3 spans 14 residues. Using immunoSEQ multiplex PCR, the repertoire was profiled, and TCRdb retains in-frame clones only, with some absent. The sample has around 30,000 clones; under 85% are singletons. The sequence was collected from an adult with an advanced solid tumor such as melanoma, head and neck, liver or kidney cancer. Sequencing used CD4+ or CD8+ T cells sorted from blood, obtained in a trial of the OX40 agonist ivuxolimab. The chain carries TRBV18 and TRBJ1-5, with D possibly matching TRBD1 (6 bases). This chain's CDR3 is CASSPGGRNQPQHF. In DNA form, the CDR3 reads TGTGCCAGCTCACCGGGGGGCCGCAATCAGCCCCAGCATTTT.